Listed below are T cell receptor beta chains from one sample, sequenced in a study of T cell responses to AZD1222 COVID-19 vaccine. The method was immunoSEQ multiplex PCR; TCRdb's version includes in-frame clones alone and lacks a portion of them. The data contain tens of thousands of clones, 79% of them seen just once; the ten biggest clones take up about 20%. The sequencing here drew on peripheral blood, taken on day 0 of MenACWY control vaccination. These receptors were obtained from an adult in good health. CDR3s include the opening cysteine and the closing phenylalanine or tryptophan. D genes are given only for firm matches. Clone size is shown for a subset of rows, as once, few, many or a class of expanded clone.

v_gene	j_gene	abundance	d_gene	CDR3aa	CDR3nt
TRBV29-1	TRBJ2-1	once	TRBD2	CSVTGTSGVSYNEQFF	TGCAGCGTGACCGGGACTAGCGGGGTTTCCTACAATGAGCAGTTCTTC
TRBV9	TRBJ1-1	NA	NA	CASSVAQGTEAFF	TGTGCCAGCAGCGTAGCCCAGGGGACTGAAGCTTTCTTT
TRBV27	TRBJ2-1	few	NA	CASNPRQGSPYNEQFF	TGTGCCAGCAACCCCCGGCAGGGCTCCCCCTACAATGAGCAGTTCTTC
TRBV5-4	TRBJ2-2	NA	NA	CASSSRQGGTVGELFF	TGTGCCAGCAGCAGCCGACAGGGCGGGACCGTCGGGGAGCTGTTTTTT
TRBV2	TRBJ2-6	many	TRBD1	CASRSRDRGHGANVLTF	TGTGCCAGCAGATCCCGGGACAGGGGGCACGGGGCCAACGTCCTGACTTTC
TRBV2	TRBJ1-5	NA	NA	CASRRTHTYSNQPQHF	TGTGCCAGCAGGCGGACACATACTTATAGCAATCAGCCCCAGCATTTT
TRBV5-1	TRBJ1-4	once	NA	CASSLGGTTNEKLFF	TGCGCCAGCAGCTTGGGGGGGACAACTAATGAAAAACTGTTTTTT
TRBV4-1	TRBJ1-5	NA	NA	CASRIDRRGQPQHF	TGCGCCAGCCGTATCGACAGGCGTGGTCAGCCCCAGCATTTT
TRBV29-1	TRBJ1-2	NA	NA	CSVEVPTNYGYTF	TGCAGCGTGGAGGTCCCTACTAACTATGGCTACACCTTC
TRBV30	TRBJ2-3	NA	NA	CAGRQGGSTDTQYF	TGCGCAGGCCGGCAAGGGGGGAGCACAGATACGCAGTATTTT
TRBV19	TRBJ2-2	once	NA	CASSPPAGTGNTGELFF	TGTGCCAGTAGCCCGCCCGCCGGGACGGGAAACACCGGGGAGCTGTTTTTT
TRBV7-2	TRBJ2-2	NA	NA	CASSLGGVSNTGALFF	TGTGCCAGCAGCTTAGGAGGGGTATCGAACACCGGGGCGCTGTTTTTT
TRBV3-1/TRBV3-2	TRBJ2-1	NA	TRBD2	CASSPQRGNHNEQFF	TGTGCCAGCAGCCCACAGCGGGGGAACCACAATGAGCAGTTCTTC
TRBV7-2	TRBJ1-1	NA	NA	CAGGQKGLNTEAFF	TGTGCCGGCGGGCAGAAGGGCTTGAACACTGAAGCTTTCTTT
TRBV13	TRBJ1-1	NA	TRBD1	CASSIRDRGWKENTEAFF	TGTGCCAGCAGCATCCGGGACAGGGGTTGGAAGGAGAACACTGAAGCTTTCTTT
TRBV6-5	TRBJ1-1	NA	NA	CASSSTGPAEAFF	TGTGCCAGCAGTTCCACAGGACCGGCTGAAGCTTTCTTT
TRBV19	TRBJ2-3	NA	NA	CASSSNQGGSTDTQYF	TGTGCCAGTAGTTCTAACCAGGGGGGAAGCACAGATACGCAGTATTTT
TRBV5-1	TRBJ1-5	NA	NA	CASSLDGPDNQPQHF	TGCGCCAGCAGCTTGGACGGGCCCGATAATCAGCCCCAGCATTTT
TRBV5-1	TRBJ1-5	NA	NA	CASSWAGEGNQPQHF	TGCGCCAGCAGCTGGGCAGGGGAGGGCAATCAGCCCCAGCATTTT
TRBV28	TRBJ1-6	NA	NA	CASSLGGDNSPLHF	TGTGCCAGCAGTCTTGGGGGAGATAATTCACCCCTCCACTTT
TRBV9	TRBJ2-1	NA	TRBD2	CASSVVASGSNEQFF	TGTGCCAGCAGCGTAGTGGCTAGCGGGAGCAATGAGCAGTTCTTC
TRBV19	TRBJ1-1	NA	NA	CASSIGRANTEAFF	TGTGCCAGTAGTATTGGGCGGGCGAACACTGAAGCTTTCTTT
TRBV7-9	TRBJ2-3	NA	TRBD2	CASSSRTSGSRDTQYF	TGTGCCAGCAGTTCCCGGACTAGCGGGAGTAGAGATACGCAGTATTTT
TRBV27	TRBJ1-2	NA	NA	CANPSEGCIPNYGYTF	TGTGCCAACCCTAGTGAGGGATGCATCCCTAACTATGGCTACACCTTC
TRBV27	TRBJ1-1	NA	NA	CASTGPQEAFF	TGTGCCAGCACCGGGCCACAAGAAGCTTTCTTT
TRBV19	TRBJ2-1	few	TRBD2	CASSIEPSGRYNEQFF	TGTGCCAGTAGTATAGAGCCTAGCGGGAGGTACAATGAGCAGTTCTTC
TRBV9	TRBJ1-1	NA	NA	CASSAADSEVFPTEAFF	TGTGCCAGCAGCGCCGCCGATTCAGAAGTTTTCCCCACTGAAGCTTTCTTT
TRBV28	TRBJ2-7	NA	NA	CASSFSGASYEQYF	TGTGCCAGCAGTTTTTCCGGGGCCTCCTACGAGCAGTACTTC
TRBV18	TRBJ2-1	NA	NA	CASSPPGVYNEQFF	TGTGCCAGCTCACCACCAGGGGTCTACAATGAGCAGTTCTTC
TRBV18	TRBJ2-2	NA	NA	CASSPRATNTGELFF	TGTGCCAGCTCACCTCGGGCCACGAACACCGGGGAGCTGTTTTTT
TRBV28	TRBJ2-7	NA	NA	CASSQGFYEQYF	TGTGCCAGCAGTCAGGGATTCTACGAGCAGTACTTC
TRBV30	TRBJ2-2	NA	NA	CAWRSQLPGELFF	TGTGCCTGGAGGTCTCAGCTACCCGGGGAGCTGTTTTTT
TRBV19	TRBJ2-3	NA	NA	CASRALRSLAGTDTQYF	TGTGCCAGTAGAGCCCTTCGGAGCTTAGCGGGCACAGATACGCAGTATTTT